The T cell receptor beta chain under discussion was sequenced for a study of blood T cell repertoires in COVID-19. Study at large: Samples taken during acute and convalescent COVID-19 were collected in the United States, Italy and Spain. T cells, B-cell-depleted T cells, or PBMCs provided the cDNA or gDNA that served as material.

Per the authors' pipeline: Reference gene primer amplification gave estimated nucleated cell counts. The assay was immunoSEQ multiplex PCR, and TCRdb's table has in-frame clones only and misses some. V, J and clone size reflect that table, while D and trimming were determined from the DNA. The sample contains around 100,000 clones, 85% of which appear only once. Sequenced input: peripheral blood. This TCR derives from a human donor in a cohort sampled during active COVID-19.

The CDR3 nucleotides are TGTGCCAGCAGCCCAGACTGGGACACCAGAGATACGCAGTATTTT. Its protein product is CASSPDWDTRDTQYF. This chain links TRBV7-9 with TRBJ2-3, with a possible D match to TRBD1 (6 bases). This CDR3 spans 15 amino acids. The germline V gene encodes CDR1 SEHNR and CDR2 FQNEAQ (reference sequence). V was pared by 5 bases and J by 5 bases, with 17 bases between.